The entry that follows covers one TCR beta chain sequence. Clones were read by immunoSEQ multiplex PCR, and TCRdb kept only the in-frame ones, dropping some. The sample records over 150,000 clones, approximately 84% being singletons. The data derive from a study of blood T cell repertoires in COVID-19. The receptor's source is a woman in her twenties or thirties who had recovered from COVID-19. Material: PBMCs or T cells enriched from blood (not recorded which).

The CDR3 is CASSPGQFRGYTF. CDR3 coding DNA: TGTGCCAGCAGTCCAGGACAGTTCCGGGGCTACACCTTC. The rearrangement links TRBV28 to TRBJ1-2; tentative D call: TRBD1 (6 bases). The CDR3 sequence is 13 residues long. The V end was cut by 5 bases, the J end by 8 bases, with 15 bases between. Per germline, CDR1 MDHEN and CDR2 SYDVKM.